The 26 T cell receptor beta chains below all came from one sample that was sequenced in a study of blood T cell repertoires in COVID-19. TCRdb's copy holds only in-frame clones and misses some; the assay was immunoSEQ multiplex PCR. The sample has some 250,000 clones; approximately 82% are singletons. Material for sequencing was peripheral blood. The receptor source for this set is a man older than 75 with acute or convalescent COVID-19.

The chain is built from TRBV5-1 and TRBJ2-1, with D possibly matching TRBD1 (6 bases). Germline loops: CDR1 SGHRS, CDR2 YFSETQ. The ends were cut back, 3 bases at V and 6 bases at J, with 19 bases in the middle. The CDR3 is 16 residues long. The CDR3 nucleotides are TGCGCCAGCAGCTCCGGGACAACTAGAATAACCAATGAGCAGTTCTTC. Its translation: CASSSGTTRITNEQFF. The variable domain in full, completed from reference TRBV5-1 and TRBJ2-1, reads KAGVTQTPRYLIKTRGQQVTLSCSPISGHRSVSWYQQTPGQGLQFLFEYFSETQRNKGNFPGRFSGRQFSNSRSEMNVSTLELGDSALYLCASSSGTTRITNEQFFGPGTRLTVL.

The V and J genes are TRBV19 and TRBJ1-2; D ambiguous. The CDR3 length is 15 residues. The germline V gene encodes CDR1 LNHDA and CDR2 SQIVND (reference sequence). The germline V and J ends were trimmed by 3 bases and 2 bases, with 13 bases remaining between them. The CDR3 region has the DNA TGTGCCAGTAGTATTGCAGGCGGACTGAACTATGGCTACACCTTC. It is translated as CASSIAGGLNYGYTF. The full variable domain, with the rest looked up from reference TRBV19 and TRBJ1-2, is DGGITQSPKYLFRKEGQNVTLSCEQNLNHDAMYWYRQDPGQGLRLIYYSQIVNDFQKGDIAEGYSVSREKKESFPLTVTSAQKNPTAFYLCASSIAGGLNYGYTFGSGTRLTVV.

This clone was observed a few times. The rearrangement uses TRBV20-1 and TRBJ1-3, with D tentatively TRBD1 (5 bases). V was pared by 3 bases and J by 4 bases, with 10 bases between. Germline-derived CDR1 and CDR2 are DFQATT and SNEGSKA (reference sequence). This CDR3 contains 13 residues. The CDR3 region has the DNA TGCAGTGCTAGTCGACAGCTAGGAAACACCATATATTTT. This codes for CSASRQLGNTIYF.

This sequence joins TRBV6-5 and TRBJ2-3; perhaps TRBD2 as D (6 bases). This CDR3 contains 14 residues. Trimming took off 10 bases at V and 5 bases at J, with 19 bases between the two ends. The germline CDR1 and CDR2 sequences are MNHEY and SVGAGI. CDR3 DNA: TGTGCCACAGCGGAGGAGGGAAGGGTAGATACGCAGTATTTT. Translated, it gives CATAEEGRVDTQYF.

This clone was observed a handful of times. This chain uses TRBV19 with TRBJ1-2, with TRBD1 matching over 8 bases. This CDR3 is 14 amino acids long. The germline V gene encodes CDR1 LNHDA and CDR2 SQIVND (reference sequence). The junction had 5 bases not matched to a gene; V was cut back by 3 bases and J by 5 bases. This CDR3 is CASSIEDRAYGYTF. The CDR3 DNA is TGTGCCAGTAGTATCGAGGACAGGGCGTATGGCTACACCTTC.

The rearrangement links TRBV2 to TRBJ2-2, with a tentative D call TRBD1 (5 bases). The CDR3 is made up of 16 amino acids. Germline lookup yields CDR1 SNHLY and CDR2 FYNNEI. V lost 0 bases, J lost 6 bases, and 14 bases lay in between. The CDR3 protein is CASSEAPTDRSGELFF. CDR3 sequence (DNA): TGTGCCAGCAGTGAAGCCCCCACCGACAGATCCGGGGAGCTGTTTTTT. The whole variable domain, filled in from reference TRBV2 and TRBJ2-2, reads EPEVTQTPSHQVTQMGQEVILRCVPISNHLYFYWYRQILGQKVEFLVSFYNNEISEKSEIFDDQFSVERPDGSNFTLKIRSTKLEDSAMYFCASSEAPTDRSGELFFGEGSRLTVL.

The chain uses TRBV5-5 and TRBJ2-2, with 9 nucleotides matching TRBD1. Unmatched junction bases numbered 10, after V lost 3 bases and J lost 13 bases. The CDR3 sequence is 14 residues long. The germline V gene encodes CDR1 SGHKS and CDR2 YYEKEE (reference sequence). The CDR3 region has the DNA TGTGCCAGCAGCTGGACGGGACAGGGAATTGGGCTGTTTTTT. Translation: CASSWTGQGIGLFF.

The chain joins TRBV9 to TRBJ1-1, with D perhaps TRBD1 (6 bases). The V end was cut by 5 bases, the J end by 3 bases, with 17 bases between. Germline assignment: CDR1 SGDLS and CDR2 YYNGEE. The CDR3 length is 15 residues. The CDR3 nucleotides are TGTGCCAGCAGGTCATTCAGGGGCGAGGACACTGAAGCTTTCTTT. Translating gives CASRSFRGEDTEAFF.

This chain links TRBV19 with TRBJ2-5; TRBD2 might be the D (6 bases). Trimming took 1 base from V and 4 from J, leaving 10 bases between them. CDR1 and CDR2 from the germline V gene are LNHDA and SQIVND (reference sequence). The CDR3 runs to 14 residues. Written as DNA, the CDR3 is TGTGCCAGTAGTATAGCGGGAGTGTCAGAGACCCAGTACTTC. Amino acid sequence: CASSIAGVSETQYF.

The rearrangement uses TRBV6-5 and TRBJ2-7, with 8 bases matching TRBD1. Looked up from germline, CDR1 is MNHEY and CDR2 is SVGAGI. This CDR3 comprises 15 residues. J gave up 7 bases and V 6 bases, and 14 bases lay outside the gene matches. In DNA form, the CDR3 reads TGTGCCAGCAGCACTACAGGGGGGCGGCCGGAGGAGCAGTACTTC. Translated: CASSTTGGRPEEQYF.

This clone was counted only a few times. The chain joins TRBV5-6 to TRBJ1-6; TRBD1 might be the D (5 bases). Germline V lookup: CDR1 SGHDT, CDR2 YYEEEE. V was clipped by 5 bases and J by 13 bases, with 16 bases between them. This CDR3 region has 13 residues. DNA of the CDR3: TGTGCCAGCAGAACGGGACCCGGAGGGCCCCTCCACTTT. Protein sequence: CASRTGPGGPLHF.

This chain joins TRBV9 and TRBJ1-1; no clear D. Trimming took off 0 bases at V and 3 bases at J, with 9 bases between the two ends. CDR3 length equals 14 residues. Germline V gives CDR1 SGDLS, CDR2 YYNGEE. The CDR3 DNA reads TGTGCCAGCAGCGTAGCTCCCGGGGACACTGAAGCTTTCTTT. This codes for CASSVAPGDTEAFF.

CDR3 nucleotides: TGTGCCAGCAGCCCGGCCGGAACGTGGCGGGAGATTACTTACGAGCAGTACTTC. Its translation: CASSPAGTWREITYEQYF. The chain carries TRBV3-1 (or the pseudogene TRBV3-2) and TRBJ2-7, with TRBD2 matching 7 bases. The CDR3 is made up of 18 amino acids. Germline CDR1 LGHDT, CDR2 YNNKEL (reference sequence). V was pared by 4 bases and J by 4 bases, with 19 bases of the junction left unmatched.

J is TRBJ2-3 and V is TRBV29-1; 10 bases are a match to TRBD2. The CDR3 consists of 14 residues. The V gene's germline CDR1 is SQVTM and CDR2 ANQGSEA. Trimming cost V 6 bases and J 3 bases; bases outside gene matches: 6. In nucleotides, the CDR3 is TGCAGCGTCAAACTAGCGGGGCTTACAGATACGCAGTATTTT. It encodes CSVKLAGLTDTQYF.

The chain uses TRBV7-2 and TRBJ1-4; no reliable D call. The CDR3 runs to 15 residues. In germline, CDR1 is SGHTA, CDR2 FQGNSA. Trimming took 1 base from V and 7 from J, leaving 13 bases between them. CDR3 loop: CASSLGLFETEKLFF. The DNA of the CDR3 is TGTGCCAGCAGCTTAGGGCTTTTTGAAACTGAAAAACTGTTTTTT. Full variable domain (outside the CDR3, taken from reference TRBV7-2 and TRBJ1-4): GAGVSQSPSNKVTEKGKDVELRCDPISGHTALYWYRQSLGQGLEFLIYFQGNSAPDKSGLPSDRFSAERTGGSVSTLTIQRTQQEDSAVYLCASSLGLFETEKLFFGSGTQLSVL.

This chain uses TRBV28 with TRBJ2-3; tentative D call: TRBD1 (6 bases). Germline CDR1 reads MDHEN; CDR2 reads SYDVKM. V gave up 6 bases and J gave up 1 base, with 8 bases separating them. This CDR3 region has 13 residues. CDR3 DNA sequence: TGTGCCAGCAGGGACAGCCGCACAGATACGCAGTATTTT. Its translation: CASRDSRTDTQYF.

The CDR3 DNA reads as TGTGCCAGCAGCCCCCTTAGCGATGAGCAGTTCTTC. Its protein is CASSPLSDEQFF. The rearrangement links TRBV7-9 to TRBJ2-1; D might be TRBD2 (5 bases). The ends were cut back, 5 bases at V and 8 bases at J, with 10 bases in the middle. CDR1 is SEHNR, CDR2 FQNEAQ, per germline (reference sequence). CDR3 size: 12 residues.

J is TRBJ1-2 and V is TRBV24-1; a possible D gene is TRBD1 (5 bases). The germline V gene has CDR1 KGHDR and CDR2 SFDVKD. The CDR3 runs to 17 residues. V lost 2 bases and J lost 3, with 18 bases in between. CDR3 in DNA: TGTGCCACCAGTGATTCGGGGGTAACAGGAGGCGACTATGGCTACACCTTC. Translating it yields CATSDSGVTGGDYGYTF.

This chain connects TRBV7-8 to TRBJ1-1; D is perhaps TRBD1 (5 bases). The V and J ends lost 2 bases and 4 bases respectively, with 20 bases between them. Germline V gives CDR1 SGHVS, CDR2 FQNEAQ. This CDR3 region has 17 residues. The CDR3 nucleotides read TGTGCCAGCAGCTTAACGTATCGAGCCGGAGGGGCCACTGAAGCTTTCTTT. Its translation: CASSLTYRAGGATEAFF.

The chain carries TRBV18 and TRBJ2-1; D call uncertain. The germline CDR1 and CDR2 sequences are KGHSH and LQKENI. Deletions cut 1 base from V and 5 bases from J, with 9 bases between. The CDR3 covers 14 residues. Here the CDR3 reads CASSPHDTHNEQFF. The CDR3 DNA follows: TGTGCCAGCTCACCACATGACACCCACAATGAGCAGTTCTTC.

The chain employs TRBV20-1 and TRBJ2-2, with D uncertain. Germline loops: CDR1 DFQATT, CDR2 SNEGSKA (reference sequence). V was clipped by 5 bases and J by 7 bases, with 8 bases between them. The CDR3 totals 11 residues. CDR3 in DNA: TGCAGTGCTTTCAGAGGCGGGGAGCTGTTTTTT. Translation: CSAFRGGELFF.

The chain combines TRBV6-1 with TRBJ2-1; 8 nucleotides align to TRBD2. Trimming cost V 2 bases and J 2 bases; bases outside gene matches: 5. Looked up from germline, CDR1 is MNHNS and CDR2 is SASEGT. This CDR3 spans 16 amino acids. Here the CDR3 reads CASSERGGGTYNEQFF. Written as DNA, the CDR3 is TGTGCCAGCAGTGAACGGGGCGGGGGGACCTACAATGAGCAGTTCTTC.

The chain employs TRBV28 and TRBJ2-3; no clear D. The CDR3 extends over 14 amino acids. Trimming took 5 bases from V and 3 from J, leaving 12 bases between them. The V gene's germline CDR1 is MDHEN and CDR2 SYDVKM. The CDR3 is CASSARFHTDTQYF. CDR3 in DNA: TGTGCCAGCAGTGCTAGGTTCCATACAGATACGCAGTATTTT.

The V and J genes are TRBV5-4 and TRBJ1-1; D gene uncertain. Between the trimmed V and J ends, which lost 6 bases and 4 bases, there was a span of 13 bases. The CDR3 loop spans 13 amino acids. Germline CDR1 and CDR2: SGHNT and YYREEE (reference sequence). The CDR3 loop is CASTPGGSTEAFF. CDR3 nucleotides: TGTGCCAGCACGCCAGGAGGGTCCACTGAAGCTTTCTTT.

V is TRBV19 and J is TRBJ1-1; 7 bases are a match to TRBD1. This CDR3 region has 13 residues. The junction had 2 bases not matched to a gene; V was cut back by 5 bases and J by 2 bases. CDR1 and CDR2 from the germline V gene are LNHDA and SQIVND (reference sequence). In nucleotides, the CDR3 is TGTGCCAGTAGTGGGACAGTAAACACTGAAGCTTTCTTT. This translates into CASSGTVNTEAFF.

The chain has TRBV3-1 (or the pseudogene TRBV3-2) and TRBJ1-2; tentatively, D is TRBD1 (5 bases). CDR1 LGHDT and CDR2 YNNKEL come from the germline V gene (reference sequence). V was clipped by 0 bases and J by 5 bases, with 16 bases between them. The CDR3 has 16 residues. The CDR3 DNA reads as TGTGCCAGCAGCCAAGATGCTCAGGGCCAGCTATATGGCTACACCTTC. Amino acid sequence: CASSQDAQGQLYGYTF.